The 24 T cell receptor beta chains presented below share a single source sample, sequenced in a study of blood T cell repertoires in COVID-19. Clones were read by immunoSEQ multiplex PCR, and TCRdb kept only the in-frame ones, dropping some. The sample has 180,000 or so clones, approximately 88% seen once. The specimen was PBMCs or T cells enriched from blood (not recorded which). The receptors derive from a woman aged 55 to 70 who had recovered from COVID-19.

The chain recombines TRBV29-1 with TRBJ2-2; 9 bases align to TRBD1. Unmatched junction bases numbered 9, after V lost 6 bases and J lost 7 bases. The CDR3 extends over 14 amino acids. Germline CDR1 reads SQVTM; CDR2 reads ANQGSEA. The CDR3 loop reads CSVSGQGRDGELFF. The CDR3 region has the DNA TGCAGCGTCTCCGGACAGGGGCGCGACGGGGAGCTGTTTTTT.

In its sample, this clone was seen once. The chain links TRBV6-5 to TRBJ1-5; D remains ambiguous. V gave up 6 bases and J gave up 0 bases, with 6 bases separating them. Germline-derived CDR1 and CDR2 are MNHEY and SVGAGI. The CDR3 covers 13 residues. CDR3 DNA sequence: TGTGCCAGCAGGACTACTAGCAATCAGCCCCAGCATTTT. The encoded protein is CASRTTSNQPQHF.

This sequence joins TRBV18 and TRBJ2-6; D is unresolved. Germline CDR1 KGHSH, CDR2 LQKENI. The length of the CDR3 is 15 residues. Trimming removed 6 bases at V and 1 base at J, with 10 bases between. The CDR3 DNA reads as TGTGCCAGCTCGCCCTTTCGGTCTGGGGCCAACGTCCTGACTTTC. This gives the protein CASSPFRSGANVLTF.

CDR3 amino acids: CASSTSGTGSYEQYF. CDR3 DNA: TGTGCCAGCAGTACCTCCGGGACAGGCTCCTACGAGCAGTACTTC. J is TRBJ2-7 and V is TRBV25-1; 8 nucleotides align to TRBD1. Germline V gene data show CDR1 as MGHDK and CDR2 as SYGVNS. With 5 bases clipped from V and 0 bases from J, the junction kept 6 bases outside the gene matches. This CDR3 has 15 amino acids.

This clone was observed a single time. The chain joins TRBV7-3 to TRBJ2-1; TRBD2 matches 16 bases. CDR1 is SGHTA, CDR2 FQGTGA, per germline. The ends lost 5 bases at V and 8 bases at J; junction bases unmatched: 3. CDR3 length: 15 amino acids. The CDR3 bases are TGTGCCAGCAGCCCGGGACTAGCGGGGGGGCATGAGCAGTTCTTC. Amino acid sequence: CASSPGLAGGHEQFF.

This clone came up a few times. The chain is built from TRBV7-9 and TRBJ1-1; maybe TRBD1 (6 bases). Trimming pared 1 base from V and 8 bases from J, leaving 11 bases between. This CDR3 has 13 amino acids. From germline, CDR1 is SEHNR and CDR2 FQNEAQ (reference sequence). This CDR3 reads CASSLVGGAEAFF. Written as DNA, the CDR3 is TGTGCCAGCAGCTTAGTAGGGGGGGCCGAAGCTTTCTTT.

This chain links TRBV6-5 with TRBJ2-2, with 12 bases matching TRBD1. In germline, CDR1 is MNHEY, CDR2 SVGAGI. J lost 8 bases, V lost 6 bases, and 7 bases had no gene match. The CDR3 totals 15 residues. The CDR3 spells CASRPGQGASGELFF. The DNA of the CDR3 is TGTGCCAGCAGGCCGGGACAGGGGGCGTCAGGGGAGCTGTTTTTT.

The J gene is TRBJ1-6, the V gene TRBV5-4, with D hard to call. CDR3 size: 13 residues. In germline, CDR1 is SGHNT, CDR2 YYREEE (reference sequence). The ends were cut back, 0 bases at V and 6 bases at J, with 4 bases in the middle. Here the CDR3 reads CASSLVLNSPLHF. The CDR3 nucleotides are TGTGCCAGCAGCTTGGTCCTTAATTCACCCCTCCACTTT.

The rearrangement joins TRBV7-2 to TRBJ2-7; D is perhaps TRBD1 (6 bases). Trimming pared 5 bases from V and 0 bases from J, leaving 14 bases between. The CDR3 is 15 residues long. Germline-derived CDR1 and CDR2 are SGHTA and FQGNSA. The CDR3 reads CASSPIDRNSYEQYF. DNA of the CDR3: TGTGCCAGCAGCCCAATCGACAGGAACTCCTACGAGCAGTACTTC.

The rearrangement uses TRBV11-2 and TRBJ1-3; 8 bases match TRBD1. J gave up 10 bases and V 0 bases, and 8 bases lay outside the gene matches. The CDR3 contains 15 residues. CDR1 and CDR2 from the germline V gene are SGHAT and FQNNGV. CDR3 in DNA: TGTGCCAGCAGCTTAGATCCAGGGGGCCGCGGAACCATATATTTT. Translated, it gives CASSLDPGGRGTIYF.

The chain employs TRBV11-2 and TRBJ1-1; no definite D call. V dropped 5 bases and J dropped 0 bases, with 13 bases sitting between them. The germline CDR1 and CDR2 sequences are SGHAT and FQNNGV. The CDR3 runs 15 residues. The CDR3 is CASSPRTGMNTEAFF. Written as DNA, the CDR3 is TGTGCCAGCAGCCCGAGGACGGGGATGAACACTGAAGCTTTCTTT. Drawing the rest from reference TRBV11-2 and TRBJ1-1, the complete variable domain is EAGVAQSPRYKIIEKRQSVAFWCNPISGHATLYWYQQILGQGPKLLIQFQNNGVVDDSQLPKDRFSAERLKGVDSTLKIQPAKLEDSAVYLCASSPRTGMNTEAFFGQGTRLTVV.

The V gene is TRBV7-8, the J gene TRBJ1-6; D remains unclear. V lost 5 bases and J lost 0, with 11 bases in between. Per germline, CDR1 SGHVS and CDR2 FQNEAQ. The CDR3 totals 16 residues. The CDR3 here is CASSPRGNSYNSPLHF. CDR3 sequence (DNA): TGTGCCAGCAGCCCCCGCGGTAACTCCTATAATTCACCCCTCCACTTT.

The chain links TRBV28 to TRBJ1-2, with 9 bases that match TRBD1. Looked up from germline, CDR1 is MDHEN and CDR2 is SYDVKM. CDR3 size: 12 residues. The ends lost 8 bases at V and 4 bases at J; junction bases unmatched: 2. The CDR3, as DNA: TGTGCCAGCTCGACAGGGGGCTATGGCTACACCTTC. This gives the protein CASSTGGYGYTF.

The chain combines TRBV5-4 with TRBJ2-7, with 7 bases identical to TRBD1. V lost 3 bases and J lost 2; bases outside the gene matches: 5. From germline, CDR1 is SGHNT and CDR2 YYREEE (reference sequence). The CDR3 sequence is 14 residues long. Here the CDR3 reads CASSSGQAPYEQYF. CDR3 nucleotides: TGTGCCAGCAGCTCAGGACAGGCTCCCTACGAGCAGTACTTC.

The chain employs TRBV7-9 and TRBJ2-1; 9 nucleotides line up with TRBD2. J was trimmed by 2 bases and V by 3 bases; bases with no gene match: 14. CDR1 and CDR2 (germline): SEHNR, FQNEAQ (reference sequence). This CDR3 comprises 19 residues. The CDR3: CASSFRGREERGAYNEQFF. The CDR3 coding sequence is TGTGCCAGCAGCTTTCGGGGGCGCGAGGAGCGGGGGGCCTACAATGAGCAGTTCTTC.

Regarding this clone: Sequence at one end of the junction differs from germline and may be a read error. The V call is TRBV30, the J call TRBJ2-5, with 9 bases fitting TRBD2. CDR3 length: 13 amino acids. Germline CDR1 is GTSNPN and CDR2 is SVGIG (reference sequence). CDR3: CAWSMASGGTTNF. The CDR3, as DNA: TGTGCCTGGAGTATGGCCAGCGGGGGGACCACAAACTTC.

The rearrangement joins TRBV18 to TRBJ1-3; D is ambiguous. Germline CDR1 KGHSH, CDR2 LQKENI. This CDR3 spans 15 amino acids. V was clipped by 5 bases and J by 0 bases, with 11 bases between them. The CDR3 protein is CASSAADLSGNTIYF. In nucleotides, the CDR3 is TGTGCCAGCTCAGCAGCGGATCTCTCTGGAAACACCATATATTTT.

The rearrangement links TRBV9 to TRBJ1-6, with no clear D. This CDR3 comprises 13 residues. Per germline, CDR1 SGDLS and CDR2 YYNGEE. V was cut by 1 base and J by 14 bases, with 13 bases left in between. CDR3 protein: CASSVSLREALHF. CDR3 sequence (DNA): TGTGCCAGCAGCGTAAGCCTCCGGGAGGCCCTCCACTTT. Based on the CDR3 plus reference TRBV9 and TRBJ1-6, the full variable domain is DSGVTQTPKHLITATGQRVTLRCSPRSGDLSVYWYQQSLDQGLQFLIQYYNGEERAKGNILERFSAQQFPDLHSELNLSSLELGDSALYFCASSVSLREALHFGNGTRLTVT.

The CDR3 loop is CASSEGKTGPANYGYTF. Written as DNA, the CDR3 is TGCGCCAGCAGTGAGGGGAAAACAGGGCCCGCTAACTATGGCTACACCTTC. The gene calls are TRBV10-2 and TRBJ1-2; D is possibly TRBD1 (6 bases). V was pared by 2 bases and J by 0 bases, with 16 bases between. The CDR3 loop spans 17 amino acids. Germline V gives CDR1 WSHSY, CDR2 SAAADI.

J is TRBJ1-2 and V is TRBV5-6; the match to TRBD1 covers 7 bases. The germline gives CDR1 SGHDT, CDR2 YYEEEE. The V and J ends lost 0 bases and 2 bases, in that order; junction bases with no gene match: 4. CDR3 length: 15 residues. CDR3 sequence (DNA): TGTGCCAGCAGCTTGGAAGGGGGCGGGAACTATGGCTACACCTTC. Translated, it gives CASSLEGGGNYGYTF.

J is TRBJ1-5 and V is TRBV2; tentative D call: TRBD1 (6 bases). Trimming pared 6 bases from V and 1 base from J, leaving 7 bases between. CDR1 and CDR2 (germline): SNHLY, FYNNEI. This CDR3 is built from 13 residues. The CDR3 DNA reads TGTGCCAGCAGACAGGGAAGCAATCAGCCCCAGCATTTT. Encoded protein: CASRQGSNQPQHF.

The chain carries TRBV11-2 and TRBJ2-3; 9 nucleotides match TRBD2. Germline CDR1 and CDR2: SGHAT and FQNNGV. This CDR3 has 17 residues. Unmatched junction bases numbered 11, after V lost 3 bases and J lost 4 bases. DNA of the CDR3: TGTGCCAGCAGCTTTACGATAGCGGGAGCTGGATCAGATACGCAGTATTTT. This codes for CASSFTIAGAGSDTQYF.

This chain connects TRBV30 to TRBJ1-6; 10 positions match TRBD1. The germline gives CDR1 GTSNPN, CDR2 SVGIG (reference sequence). This CDR3 region has 16 residues. V gave up 5 bases and J gave up 14 bases; unmatched junction bases: 18. The CDR3 reads CAWSTGQGRRTAALHF. The CDR3 DNA reads as TGTGCCTGGTCCACGGGACAGGGGCGCAGGACGGCGGCCCTCCACTTT.

The CDR3 is CASTGGGVNEQYF. DNA of the CDR3: TGTGCCAGCACTGGCGGGGGAGTGAACGAGCAGTACTTC. The chain carries TRBV6-5 and TRBJ2-7, with 7 bases aligning to TRBD2. This CDR3 is 13 amino acids long. V dropped 7 bases and J dropped 5; count of bases not matched to a gene: 8. The germline gives CDR1 MNHEY, CDR2 SVGAGI.